This is a list of T cell receptor beta chains from one sample in a study of T cells after yellow fever vaccination. Using its own MiXCR run on the 5' RACE reads, TCRdb lists one record per CDR3 protein. The data show around 310,000 distinct CDR3 sequences, with around 4.1% seen just once and approximately 24% held by the top ten. This specimen consisted of PBMCs, obtained 5 days after the yellow fever booster vaccination. The source of these receptors is a man aged 18 to 35 who received the YFV17D yellow fever vaccine. The CDR3 runs from the conserved cysteine through the conserved F or W. Fields, in order: D gene, clone size, J gene, V gene, CDR3 DNA, CDR3 protein. D genes are given only for firm matches. Rows give clone size only sometimes, using once, few, many, or a class for an expanded clone.

d_call: TRBD2
clone_size: many
j_call: TRBJ2-3
v_call: TRBV7-2
cdr3_nt: TGTGCCAGCAGCCTAGGGACTAGTAGATCAGATACGCAGTATTTT
cdr3_aa: CASSLGTSRSDTQYF

d_call: NA
clone_size: NA
j_call: TRBJ2-1
v_call: TRBV27
cdr3_nt: TGTGCCAGCAGTCCGAGAGCGGACCACAATGAGCAGTTCTTC
cdr3_aa: CASSPRADHNEQFF

d_call: NA
clone_size: NA
j_call: TRBJ1-4
v_call: TRBV12-3/TRBV12-4
cdr3_nt: TGTGCCAGCCAAGAATTTGGTGAAAAACTGTTTTTT
cdr3_aa: CASQEFGEKLFF

d_call: NA
clone_size: few
j_call: TRBJ2-5
v_call: TRBV20-1
cdr3_nt: TGCAGTGCTACACCGCGGGGGCGGGGGGAGACCCAGTACTTC
cdr3_aa: CSATPRGRGETQYF

d_call: NA
clone_size: few
j_call: TRBJ2-5
v_call: TRBV7-2
cdr3_nt: TGTGCCAGCAGCTTAGTAGGGAGTGTGGAGACCCAGTACTTC
cdr3_aa: CASSLVGSVETQYF

d_call: TRBD1
clone_size: many
j_call: TRBJ2-3
v_call: TRBV3-1
cdr3_nt: TGTGCCAGCAGCCAGGACAGGAGGAGAAGATTAACATACACAGATACGCAGTATTTT
cdr3_aa: CASSQDRRRRLTYTDTQYF

d_call: NA
clone_size: NA
j_call: TRBJ2-3
v_call: TRBV11-3
cdr3_nt: TGTGCCAGCAGCTTAGTCGCGCAGGCAGATACGCAGTATTTT
cdr3_aa: CASSLVAQADTQYF

d_call: TRBD1
clone_size: many
j_call: TRBJ2-1
v_call: TRBV15
cdr3_nt: TGTGCCACCGAGGGACAGTATTACAATGAGCAGTTCTTC
cdr3_aa: CATEGQYYNEQFF

d_call: TRBD1
clone_size: NA
j_call: TRBJ1-2
v_call: TRBV12-3/TRBV12-4
cdr3_nt: TGTGCCAGCAGTTTAGAACCAGGGGGAAATGGCTACACCTTC
cdr3_aa: CASSLEPGGNGYTF

d_call: NA
clone_size: few
j_call: TRBJ1-1
v_call: TRBV6-5
cdr3_nt: TGTGCCAGCAGTTACGAGAATGGGGAAGCTTTCTTT
cdr3_aa: CASSYENGEAFF

d_call: NA
clone_size: many
j_call: TRBJ2-3
v_call: TRBV6-1
cdr3_nt: TGTGCCAGCATTCGGACCGCAAGCACAGATACGCAGTATTTT
cdr3_aa: CASIRTASTDTQYF

d_call: NA
clone_size: few
j_call: TRBJ1-5
v_call: TRBV12-3/TRBV12-4
cdr3_nt: TGTGCCAGCAGTTTCTTGGGAGTAGATCAGCCCCAGCATTTT
cdr3_aa: CASSFLGVDQPQHF

d_call: NA
clone_size: NA
j_call: TRBJ2-7
v_call: TRBV4-1
cdr3_nt: TGCGCCAGCAGCCCCAACAGGGTTAGGCAGTACTTC
cdr3_aa: CASSPNRVRQYF

d_call: NA
clone_size: many
j_call: TRBJ2-5
v_call: TRBV12-3/TRBV12-4
cdr3_nt: TGTGCCAGCAGTTTCGTCGCGCAGGGCGGAAAAGAGACCCAGTACTTC
cdr3_aa: CASSFVAQGGKETQYF

d_call: NA
clone_size: few
j_call: TRBJ1-3
v_call: TRBV20-1
cdr3_nt: TGCAGTGCTAGAGATCCGGGACGGACTGGAAACACCATATATTTT
cdr3_aa: CSARDPGRTGNTIYF

d_call: NA
clone_size: few
j_call: TRBJ1-2
v_call: TRBV18
cdr3_nt: TGTGCCAGCTCACCACAGGACGCCTATGGCTACACCTTC
cdr3_aa: CASSPQDAYGYTF

d_call: NA
clone_size: few
j_call: TRBJ1-1
v_call: TRBV12-5
cdr3_nt: TGTGCTAGTGGTTATCGGACACCGGGGGTGAACACTGAAGCTTTCTTT
cdr3_aa: CASGYRTPGVNTEAFF

d_call: NA
clone_size: NA
j_call: TRBJ2-4
v_call: TRBV7-2
cdr3_nt: TGTGCCAGCAGCCCCCTCAACAGGGCTCTAGCCAAAAACATTCAGTACTTC
cdr3_aa: CASSPLNRALAKNIQYF

d_call: NA
clone_size: NA
j_call: TRBJ1-5
v_call: TRBV6-1
cdr3_nt: TGTGCCTCCCAGGTTTCGGCCGGGCCCCAGCATTTT
cdr3_aa: CASQVSAGPQHF

d_call: NA
clone_size: few
j_call: TRBJ1-1
v_call: TRBV7-6
cdr3_nt: TGTGCCAGCAGCTTCGCCTATAAAGGAGTGAACACTGAAGCTTTCTTT
cdr3_aa: CASSFAYKGVNTEAFF

d_call: NA
clone_size: NA
j_call: TRBJ2-5
v_call: TRBV12-3/TRBV12-4
cdr3_nt: TGTGCCAGCAGTTATCCACGACAGCCCCGACAAGAGACCCAGTACTTC
cdr3_aa: CASSYPRQPRQETQYF

d_call: NA
clone_size: NA
j_call: TRBJ2-7
v_call: TRBV6-5
cdr3_nt: TGTGCCAGCAGTTACACGGACGGGTTCTACGAGCAGTACTTT
cdr3_aa: CASSYTDGFYEQYF

d_call: NA
clone_size: few
j_call: TRBJ1-5
v_call: TRBV12-5
cdr3_nt: TGTGCTAGTGGTTTGGTACTAACAGGCCTCTACCAGCCCCAGCATTTT
cdr3_aa: CASGLVLTGLYQPQHF

d_call: TRBD1
clone_size: few
j_call: TRBJ1-5
v_call: TRBV28
cdr3_nt: TGTGCCAGCAGTCCCGGGACAGGGTATTCGGGCAATCAGCCCCAGCATTTT
cdr3_aa: CASSPGTGYSGNQPQHF

d_call: TRBD1
clone_size: NA
j_call: TRBJ2-3
v_call: TRBV7-9
cdr3_nt: TGTGCCAGCAGCAACGGACAGGGTGCGCAGTATTTT
cdr3_aa: CASSNGQGAQYF

d_call: TRBD1
clone_size: many
j_call: TRBJ1-1
v_call: TRBV7-6
cdr3_nt: TGTGCCAGCAGCCTGACAGGGCCCACTGAAGCTTTCTTT
cdr3_aa: CASSLTGPTEAFF

d_call: NA
clone_size: NA
j_call: TRBJ2-5
v_call: TRBV15
cdr3_nt: TGTGCCACCAGCAGAGATCAGGTAGTGGAGACCCAGTACTTC
cdr3_aa: CATSRDQVVETQYF

d_call: NA
clone_size: NA
j_call: TRBJ1-5
v_call: TRBV20-1
cdr3_nt: TGCAGTGCAACAGGGATTAATCAGCCCCAGCATTTT
cdr3_aa: CSATGINQPQHF

d_call: NA
clone_size: many
j_call: TRBJ2-5
v_call: TRBV11-2
cdr3_nt: TGTGCCAGCAGCCTACGATGGGGAGAGACCCAGTACTTC
cdr3_aa: CASSLRWGETQYF

d_call: NA
clone_size: many
j_call: TRBJ2-2
v_call: TRBV4-1
cdr3_nt: TGCGCCAGCAGCTTTGCAGGGGCCAACACCGGGGAGCTGTTTTTT
cdr3_aa: CASSFAGANTGELFF

d_call: NA
clone_size: NA
j_call: TRBJ1-2
v_call: TRBV6-5
cdr3_nt: TGTGCCAGCAGACGGGAGCACAGGGAGAACTATGGCTACACCTTC
cdr3_aa: CASRREHRENYGYTF

d_call: TRBD2
clone_size: many
j_call: TRBJ2-1
v_call: TRBV7-7
cdr3_nt: TGTGCCAGCAGCTCCGGGGGGTTGTTCAATGAGCAGTTCTTC
cdr3_aa: CASSSGGLFNEQFF

d_call: NA
clone_size: NA
j_call: TRBJ2-5
v_call: TRBV29-1
cdr3_nt: TGCAGCGTTGGTCAATGGGACGTCCAGTACTTC
cdr3_aa: CSVGQWDVQYF

d_call: NA
clone_size: NA
j_call: TRBJ2-1
v_call: TRBV20-1
cdr3_nt: TGCAGTGCTAGAGGCTCGACGTCTGAGCAGTTCTTC
cdr3_aa: CSARGSTSEQFF

d_call: NA
clone_size: many
j_call: TRBJ2-2
v_call: TRBV6-2/TRBV6-3
cdr3_nt: TGTGCCAGCAGTCGGACAGCGCGGGGCACCGGGGAGCTGTTTTTT
cdr3_aa: CASSRTARGTGELFF

d_call: TRBD2
clone_size: few
j_call: TRBJ2-7
v_call: TRBV7-2
cdr3_nt: TGTGCCAGCAGCTTGACTAGCGGGGGGGTCTACGAGCAGTACTTC
cdr3_aa: CASSLTSGGVYEQYF

d_call: TRBD2
clone_size: many
j_call: TRBJ2-3
v_call: TRBV7-6
cdr3_nt: TGTGCCAGCGCGCGGGAGGCGGGGGGCAGAGATACGCAGTATTTT
cdr3_aa: CASAREAGGRDTQYF

d_call: NA
clone_size: NA
j_call: TRBJ2-7
v_call: TRBV12-3/TRBV12-4
cdr3_nt: TGTGCCAGCAGTTCGGCCGGGGTTACCTACGAGCAGTACTTC
cdr3_aa: CASSSAGVTYEQYF

d_call: NA
clone_size: many
j_call: TRBJ1-2
v_call: TRBV4-1
cdr3_nt: TGCGCCAGCAGCCAAGGACACAGAAGTAACTATGGCTACACCTTC
cdr3_aa: CASSQGHRSNYGYTF

d_call: NA
clone_size: NA
j_call: TRBJ2-2
v_call: TRBV6-2/TRBV6-3
cdr3_nt: TGTGCCAGCAGTTCTCCGGGAATCACCCCATTTGAGCTGTTTTTT
cdr3_aa: CASSSPGITPFELFF

d_call: NA
clone_size: NA
j_call: TRBJ2-5
v_call: TRBV5-1
cdr3_nt: TGCGCCAGCAGCTTGAGTACGGGTCAAGAGACCCAGTACTTC
cdr3_aa: CASSLSTGQETQYF

d_call: NA
clone_size: NA
j_call: TRBJ2-5
v_call: TRBV6-5
cdr3_nt: TGTGCCAGCAATCTCCGCGGGACCCAGTACTTC
cdr3_aa: CASNLRGTQYF

d_call: NA
clone_size: NA
j_call: TRBJ2-2
v_call: TRBV5-1
cdr3_nt: TGCGCCACCCGGCTAGACGCCGGGGAGCTGTATTTT
cdr3_aa: CATRLDAGELYF

d_call: NA
clone_size: few
j_call: TRBJ2-1
v_call: TRBV25-1
cdr3_nt: TGTGCCAGCAGTGAATTCCCGACTGAAAATGAGCAGTTCTTC
cdr3_aa: CASSEFPTENEQFF